The next 28 T cell receptor beta chains were all read from a single sample in a study of T cell clonality in common variable immunodeficiency. Their target antigens are unknown. The table came from immunoSEQ multiplex PCR; TCRdb's copy has only in-frame clones and leaves some out. Captured here are about 26,000 clones, none seen once; the top ten comprise 4%. Study-wide points: Fewer deletions and N-nucleotide insertions were reportedly seen in common variable immunodeficiency TCR beta sequences.

The specimen was peripheral blood mononuclear cells. The receptors were gathered from a human donor with common variable immunodeficiency.

For this clone: The sequenced fragment ends 3 residues before the CDR3 boundary, so the rest is inferred from the germline J gene. This chain connects TRBV5-5 to TRBJ2-3; D remains ambiguous. Looked up from germline, CDR1 is SGHKS and CDR2 is YYEKEE (reference sequence). Trimming pared 1 base from V and 0 bases from J, leaving 6 bases between. This CDR3 has 14 amino acids. CDR3 DNA (partial): TGTGCCAGCAGCTTGCTAGGCAGCACAGATACG. Its translation is CASSLLGSTDT. The whole CDR3 protein is CASSLLGSTDTQYF.

This clone was detected only a few times. The part of the CDR3 DNA that was read is TGTGCCTGGAGTCCGAGGGGAGCCAGCAATCAGCCC. Translated, it gives CAWSPRGASNQP. The entire CDR3 reads CAWSPRGASNQPQHF. The rearrangement uses TRBV30 and TRBJ1-5; D possibly corresponds to TRBD1 (5 bases). The CDR3 end lies 3 residues beyond the end of the read and is filled in from the germline J gene. Germline lookup yields CDR1 GTSNPN and CDR2 SVGIG (reference sequence). The length of the CDR3 is 15 residues. V lost 2 bases, J lost 1 base, and 12 bases lay in between.

This clone appeared a few times. The CDR3 goes on 3 residues after the read ends, and that part is filled in from the germline J gene. V usage is TRBV7-2 and J usage is TRBJ2-1; D uncertain. The germline gives CDR1 SGHTA, CDR2 FQGNSA. The ends were cut back, 6 bases at V and 0 bases at J, with 12 bases in the middle. This CDR3 has 15 amino acids. CDR3: CASSYTSSSYNEQFF. Partial CDR3 DNA: TGTGCCAGCAGTTACACCTCGAGCTCCTACAATGAG.

This clone was seen a few times. The CDR3 goes on 3 residues after the read ends, and that part is filled in from the germline J gene. J is TRBJ2-3 and V is TRBV11-3, with TRBD2 matching 8 bases. Germline V gives CDR1 SGHNT, CDR2 YENEEA. V dropped 5 bases and J dropped 3; count of bases not matched to a gene: 4. The CDR3 runs to 14 residues. The part of the CDR3 DNA that was read is TGTGCCAGCAGCCGTAGCGGGACGACAGATACG. It yields the protein CASSRSGTTDT. The CDR3, in full, reads CASSRSGTTDTQYF.

This clone occurred a few times. The read ends 3 residues shy of where the CDR3 ends; the end is completed using the germline J gene. The chain joins TRBV19 to TRBJ1-4, with TRBD1 identical over 10 bases. The J segment lost 8 bases and the V segment lost 4 bases, leaving 13 bases of the junction unmatched. This CDR3 is built from 17 residues. The germline V gene encodes CDR1 LNHDA and CDR2 SQIVND (reference sequence). CDR3 in amino acids: CASSSGQGVRVFEKLFF. CDR3 DNA (partial): TGTGCCAGTAGTAGCGGACAGGGGGTCCGTGTATTCGAAAAA.

In the case of this clone: Read coverage stops 3 residues before the CDR3 terminus; the germline J gene supplies the remainder. The rearrangement links TRBV19 to TRBJ1-2; D is possibly TRBD1 (6 bases). This CDR3 spans 14 amino acids. In germline, CDR1 is LNHDA, CDR2 SQIVND (reference sequence). CDR3 DNA, as far as it was read: TGTGCCAGTAGTACTATATCAGGGGTTCGCGGC. It yields the protein CASSTISGVRG. The CDR3 in full is CASSTISGVRGYTF.

This clone was counted ten times or more. The read stops 3 residues short of the end of the CDR3; the missing end is completed from the germline J gene. This rearrangement joins TRBV5-1 to TRBJ2-4; the match to TRBD1 covers 7 bases. V was clipped by 3 bases and J by 5 bases; unmatched bases: 11. The CDR3 has 16 residues. Germline V lookup: CDR1 SGHRS, CDR2 YFSETQ. CDR3: CASSSFPDRDENIQYF. The DNA read from the CDR3 is TGCGCCAGCAGCTCCTTCCCAGACAGGGACGAAAACATT.

This clone was observed many times. The read stops 3 residues short of the end of the CDR3; the missing end is completed from the germline J gene. The rearrangement uses TRBV12-5 and TRBJ2-7; the match to TRBD1 covers 8 bases. This CDR3 contains 15 residues. CDR1 is LGHNT, CDR2 FRNRAP, per germline. The junction had 3 bases not matched to a gene; V was cut back by 2 bases and J by 0 bases. The sequenced CDR3 bases are TGTGCTAGTGGTTTGTGGACAGGGATCTCCTACGAG. Translated, it gives CASGLWTGISYE. The full CDR3 sequence reads CASGLWTGISYEQYF.

A remark on this clone: The read comes to an end 3 residues before the CDR3 does, leaving the germline J gene to fill in the end. V is TRBV19 and J is TRBJ2-1; 10 nucleotides line up with TRBD1. This CDR3 region has 16 residues. From germline, CDR1 is LNHDA and CDR2 SQIVND (reference sequence). The junction had 11 bases not matched to a gene; V was cut back by 5 bases and J by 7 bases. The CDR3 is CASSVATGTGANEQFF. CDR3 DNA, as far as it was read: TGTGCCAGTAGTGTGGCCACCGGGACAGGGGCAAATGAG.

On this clone itself: The observed sequence ends 3 residues before the CDR3 terminus, with the missing tail filled in from the germline J gene. The chain recombines TRBV7-7 with TRBJ2-3; TRBD2 matches 7 bases. The CDR3 is made up of 16 amino acids. Germline V gene lookup returns CDR1 SSHAT and CDR2 FNYEAQ (reference sequence). After removal of 2 bases from V and 1 base from J, the junction contained 6 bases not matched to a gene. The CDR3 reads CASSLSSGRGTDTQYF. The part of the CDR3 DNA that was read is TGTGCCAGCAGCTTATCTAGCGGAAGGGGCACAGATACG.

This clone has just a few counts. The read ends 3 residues early relative to the CDR3; the germline J gene fills the gap. The chain couples TRBV7-9 to TRBJ2-3; tentatively, D is TRBD1 (6 bases). The V and J ends lost 5 bases and 3 bases respectively, with 15 bases between them. The CDR3 covers 15 residues. The germline V gene encodes CDR1 SEHNR and CDR2 FQNEAQ (reference sequence). The chain's CDR3 is CASSLTSRGTDTQYF. The CDR3 bases that were read are TGTGCCAGCAGCCTCACCTCGAGGGGGACAGATACG.

Worth noting for this clone: From the germline J gene comes the end of the CDR3, since the read stops 3 residues before it. The chain uses TRBV6-1 and TRBJ2-1, with TRBD2 matching over 11 bases. V trimming: 6 bases; J trimming: 7 bases; junction bases outside the gene matches: 8. Germline V gives CDR1 MNHNS, CDR2 SASEGT. The CDR3 contains 15 residues. The CDR3 is CASSELAGAGNEQFF. CDR3 bases read: TGTGCCAGCAGCGAACTAGCGGGAGCTGGGAATGAG.

Notes on this clone: Sequencing ends 3 residues short of the CDR3 end; the germline J gene provides the rest. The chain joins TRBV20-1 to TRBJ2-7, with TRBD1 identical over 8 bases. Germline CDR1 reads DFQATT; CDR2 reads SNEGSKA (reference sequence). There are 14 residues in the CDR3. V trimming: 6 bases; J trimming: 2 bases; junction bases outside the gene matches: 9. Partial CDR3 DNA: TGCAGTGCCCCTCACCGACAGGGGACCTACGAG. It codes for CSAPHRQGTYE. The full CDR3 protein reads CSAPHRQGTYEQYF.

This clone showed up just a few times. Sequencing ends 3 residues short of the CDR3 end; the germline J gene provides the rest. The chain couples TRBV30 to TRBJ2-1, with 9 bases aligning to TRBD1. Germline CDR1 and CDR2: GTSNPN and SVGIG (reference sequence). V shed 5 bases and J 3 bases; nucleotides not matched to a gene: 2. The CDR3 covers 13 residues. CDR3 DNA, as far as it was read: TGTGCCTGGGGGGACAGGGTCTACAATGAG. The encoded protein is CAWGDRVYNE. The entire CDR3 is CAWGDRVYNEQFF.

This clone showed up many times. The read terminates 3 residues before the CDR3 end, so the remaining end is supplied by the germline J gene. This chain uses TRBV14 with TRBJ1-6, with unresolved D. From germline, CDR1 is SGHDN and CDR2 FVKESK. The V end lost 1 base, the J end lost 6 bases, and 4 bases lay between the germline ends. The CDR3 has 13 residues. The CDR3 is CASSQVGNSPLHF. Incomplete CDR3 DNA: TGTGCCAGCAGCCAAGTCGGTAATTCACCC.

This clone appeared a few times. The observed sequence ends 3 residues before the CDR3 terminus, with the missing tail filled in from the germline J gene. The rearrangement uses TRBV20-1 and TRBJ2-7; possibly TRBD1 for D (6 bases). Germline V gene lookup returns CDR1 DFQATT and CDR2 SNEGSKA (reference sequence). The CDR3 totals 13 residues. V was clipped by 4 bases and J by 1 base, with 11 bases between them. The covered CDR3 bases are TGCAGTGCTATCAGGGGAACTTCCTACGAG. This sequence encodes CSAIRGTSYE. The full CDR3 protein is CSAIRGTSYEQYF.

Within the sample, this clone is medium-sized (0.01 to 0.1%). The CDR3 sequence: CASSEGSGDSSYEQYF. The sequenced CDR3 bases are TGTGCCAGCAGTGAAGGGTCCGGGGATAGCTCCTACGAG. V is TRBV2 and J is TRBJ2-7; possibly TRBD2 for D (5 bases). Read sequence stops 3 residues before the CDR3 end, and the germline J gene provides the missing end. The length of the CDR3 is 16 residues. Germline CDR1 reads SNHLY; CDR2 reads FYNNEI. Trimming left V 1 base short and J 0 bases short, with 13 bases between.

This clone was observed many times. With the read ending 3 residues before the CDR3 end, the germline J gene is used to fill in that end. This chain uses TRBV29-1 with TRBJ2-1; weak D call: TRBD1 (5 bases). The CDR3 totals 12 residues. CDR1 and CDR2 (germline): SQVTM, ANQGSEA. With 4 bases removed from V and 6 bases from J, the gap between germline ends came to 10 bases. CDR3 DNA, as far as it was read: TGCAGCGTTGGGTTGGGGCCCAATGAG. Its protein product is CSVGLGPNE. The full-length CDR3 reads as CSVGLGPNEQFF.

This clone was recorded at least ten times. Read coverage stops 3 residues before the CDR3 terminus; the germline J gene supplies the remainder. This rearrangement joins TRBV3-1 (or the pseudogene TRBV3-2) to TRBJ1-2; TRBD1 agrees at 8 bases. Germline lookup yields CDR1 LGHDT and CDR2 YNNKEL (reference sequence). V trimming: 3 bases; J trimming: 1 base; junction bases outside the gene matches: 4. CDR3 length: 15 amino acids. CDR3 region: CASSQEGQVNYGYTF. CDR3 DNA (partial): TGTGCCAGCAGCCAGGAGGGACAGGTTAACTATGGC.

Comments on this clone: The read finishes 3 residues shy of the CDR3 end, and the germline J gene is used to complete it. V gene TRBV30 combines with J gene TRBJ2-7; 7 bases agree with TRBD2. Germline V gene data show CDR1 as GTSNPN and CDR2 as SVGIG (reference sequence). V lost 6 bases to trimming and J lost 3 bases; unmatched junction nucleotides: 5. This CDR3 comprises 12 residues. CDR3 sequence: CACGGSLYEQYF. CDR3 DNA (partial): TGTGCCTGCGGCGGGAGCCTCTACGAG.

This clone was recorded a few times. The read is 3 residues too short to cover the CDR3 end, so that end is filled in from the germline J gene. The rearrangement joins TRBV7-9 to TRBJ2-7, with unresolved D. V lost 1 base and J 6 bases, leaving 4 bases between the germline ends. Germline CDR1 and CDR2: SEHNR and FQNEAQ (reference sequence). There are 11 residues in the CDR3. The CDR3 here is CASSLGPEQYF. CDR3 bases read: TGTGCCAGCAGCTTAGGGCCCGAG. The variable domain in full, with the rest retrieved from reference TRBV7-9 and TRBJ2-7, is DTGVSQNPRHKITKRGQNVTFRCDPISEHNRLYWYRQTLGQGPEFLTYFQNEAQLEKSRLLSDRFSAERPKGSFSTLEIQRTEQGDSAMYLCASSLGPEQYFGPGTRLTVT.

In this sample, this clone turned up many times. The read halts 3 residues ahead of the CDR3 end, with the missing end drawn from the germline J gene. This chain connects TRBV18 to TRBJ2-1, with 10 bases that match TRBD1. CDR3 size: 15 residues. The V gene's germline CDR1 is KGHSH and CDR2 LQKENI. V lost 4 bases, J lost 1 base, and 1 base stayed unmatched. This CDR3 reads CASSRDRGSYNEQFF. CDR3 bases read: TGTGCCAGCTCACGGGACAGGGGATCCTACAATGAG.

This clone was found many times. The CDR3 extends 3 residues past the end of the read, so its final part is completed from the germline J gene. J is TRBJ2-5 and V is TRBV11-2, with D maybe TRBD2 (5 bases). The CDR3 sequence is 13 residues long. The V end was cut by 5 bases, the J end by 2 bases, with 9 bases between. Germline V CDR1 and CDR2: SGHAT, FQNNGV. The CDR3 DNA, read in part, is TGTGCCAGCAGCCACGGGGTACAAGAGACC. Protein product: CASSHGVQET. The entire CDR3 protein is CASSHGVQETQYF.

This clone occurred a few times. The CDR3 goes on 3 residues after the read ends, and that part is filled in from the germline J gene. This sequence joins TRBV7-2 and TRBJ2-3; 7 nucleotides align to TRBD2. Trimming at V came to 4 bases and at J to 5 bases, leaving 3 bases not matched to a gene. The CDR3 consists of 13 residues. CDR1 is SGHTA, CDR2 FQGNSA, per germline. CDR3 DNA, as far as it was read: TGTGCCAGCAGCTCGACTAGCCGAGATACG. Encoded protein: CASSSTSRDT. The full CDR3 protein is CASSSTSRDTQYF.

This clone was seen many times. The CDR3 extends 3 residues past the end of the read, so its final part is completed from the germline J gene. This chain connects TRBV2 to TRBJ2-3, with D possibly being TRBD2 (5 bases). The V gene lost 9 bases and the J gene lost 4 bases, with 8 bases spanning the gap. The germline V gene has CDR1 SNHLY and CDR2 FYNNEI. This CDR3 spans 11 amino acids. Here the CDR3 reads CARRVADTQYF. CDR3 DNA (partial): TGTGCCAGGAGGGTGGCAGATACG.

A note on this clone: The read terminates 3 residues ahead of where the CDR3 ends, so the germline J gene completes it. The chain carries TRBV2 and TRBJ1-1; 7 bases are a match to TRBD1. The CDR3 is made up of 13 amino acids. The V gene's germline CDR1 is SNHLY and CDR2 FYNNEI. CDR3: CASSISPGQEAFF. CDR3 bases read: TGTGCCAGCAGTATCAGTCCGGGACAGGAA.

This clone was seen at least ten times. The read comes to an end 3 residues before the CDR3 does, leaving the germline J gene to fill in the end. This chain links TRBV5-4 with TRBJ2-7, with D unclear. The CDR3 totals 14 residues. The germline gives CDR1 SGHNT, CDR2 YYREEE (reference sequence). Trimming removed 0 bases at V and 3 bases at J, with 10 bases between. CDR3 bases read: TGTGCCAGCAGCTTGGACCTTCTAATCTACGAG. Protein sequence: CASSLDLLIYE. The CDR3 in full is CASSLDLLIYEQYF.

This clone was picked up many times. Read sequence stops 3 residues before the CDR3 end, and the germline J gene provides the missing end. This chain connects TRBV19 to TRBJ2-7; weak D call: TRBD1 (6 bases). The V gene's germline CDR1 is LNHDA and CDR2 SQIVND (reference sequence). V lost 3 bases, J lost 0 bases, and 9 bases lay in between. The CDR3 runs to 14 residues. The DNA read from the CDR3 is TGTGCCAGTAGTATTACAGGGTCCTCCTACGAG. Amino acids: CASSITGSSYE. From start to end, the CDR3 is CASSITGSSYEQYF.